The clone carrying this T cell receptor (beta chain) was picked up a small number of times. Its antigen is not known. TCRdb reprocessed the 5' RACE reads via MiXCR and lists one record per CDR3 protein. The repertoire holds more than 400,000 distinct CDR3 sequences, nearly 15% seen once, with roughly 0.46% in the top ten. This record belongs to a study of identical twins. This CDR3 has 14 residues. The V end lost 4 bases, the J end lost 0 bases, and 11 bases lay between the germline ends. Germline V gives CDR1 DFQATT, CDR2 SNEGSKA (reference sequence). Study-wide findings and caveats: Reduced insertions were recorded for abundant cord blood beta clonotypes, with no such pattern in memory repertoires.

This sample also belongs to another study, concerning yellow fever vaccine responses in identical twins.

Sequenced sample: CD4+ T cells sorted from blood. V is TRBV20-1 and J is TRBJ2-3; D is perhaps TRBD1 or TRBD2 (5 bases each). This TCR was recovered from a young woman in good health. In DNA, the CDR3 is TGCAGTGCTATCATTTGGGGGAGCACAGATACGCAGTATTTT. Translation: CSAIIWGSTDTQYF.